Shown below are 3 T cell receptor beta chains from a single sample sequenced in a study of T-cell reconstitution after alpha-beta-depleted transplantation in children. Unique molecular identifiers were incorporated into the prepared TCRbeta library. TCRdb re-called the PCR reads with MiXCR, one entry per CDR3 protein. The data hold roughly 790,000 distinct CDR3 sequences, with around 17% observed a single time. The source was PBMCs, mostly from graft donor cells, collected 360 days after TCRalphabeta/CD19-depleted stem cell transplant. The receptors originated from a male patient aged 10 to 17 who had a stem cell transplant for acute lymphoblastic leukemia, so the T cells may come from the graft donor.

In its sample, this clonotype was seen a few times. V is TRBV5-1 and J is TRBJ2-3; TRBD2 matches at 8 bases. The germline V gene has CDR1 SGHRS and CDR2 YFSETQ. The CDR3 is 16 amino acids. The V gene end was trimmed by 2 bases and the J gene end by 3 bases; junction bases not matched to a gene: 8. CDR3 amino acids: CASSFRTGGKTDTQYF. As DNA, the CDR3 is TGCGCCAGCAGCTTCCGGACGGGGGGGAAGACAGATACGCAGTATTTT. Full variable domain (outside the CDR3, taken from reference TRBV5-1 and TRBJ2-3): KAGVTQTPRYLIKTRGQQVTLSCSPISGHRSVSWYQQTPGQGLQFLFEYFSETQRNKGNFPGRFSGRQFSNSRSEMNVSTLELGDSALYLCASSFRTGGKTDTQYFGPGTRLTVL.

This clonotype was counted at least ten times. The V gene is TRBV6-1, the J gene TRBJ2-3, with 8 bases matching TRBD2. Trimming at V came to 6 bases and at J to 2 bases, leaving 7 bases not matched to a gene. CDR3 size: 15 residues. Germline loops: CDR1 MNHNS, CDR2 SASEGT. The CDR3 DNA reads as TGTGCCAGCAGAACTAGCGGCACCTTCACAGATACGCAGTATTTT. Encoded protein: CASRTSGTFTDTQYF.

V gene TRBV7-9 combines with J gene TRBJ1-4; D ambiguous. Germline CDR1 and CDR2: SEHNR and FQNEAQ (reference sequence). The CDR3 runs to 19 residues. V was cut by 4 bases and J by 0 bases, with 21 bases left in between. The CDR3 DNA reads TGTGCCAGCAGCTCCCGAGGTCGGAGGGAGGGAGCAACTAATGAAAAACTGTTTTTT. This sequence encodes CASSSRGRREGATNEKLFF.